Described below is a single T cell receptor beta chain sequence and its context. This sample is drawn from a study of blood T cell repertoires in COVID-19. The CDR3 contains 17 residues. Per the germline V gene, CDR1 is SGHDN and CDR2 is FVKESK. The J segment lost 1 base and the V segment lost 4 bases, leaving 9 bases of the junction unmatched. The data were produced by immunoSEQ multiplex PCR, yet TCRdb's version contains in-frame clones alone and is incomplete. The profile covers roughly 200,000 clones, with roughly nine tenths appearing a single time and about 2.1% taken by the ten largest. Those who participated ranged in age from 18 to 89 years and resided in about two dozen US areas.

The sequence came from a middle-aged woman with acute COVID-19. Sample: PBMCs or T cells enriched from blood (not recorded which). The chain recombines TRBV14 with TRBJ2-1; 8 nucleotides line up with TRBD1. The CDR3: CASSLGQGIYSYNEQFF. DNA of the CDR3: TGTGCCAGCAGCCTAGGACAGGGAATTTATTCCTACAATGAGCAGTTCTTC.